This TCR beta chain was found in a study of shared clonotypes between healthy human individuals. With V trimmed by 5 bases and J by 4 bases, 10 bases remained unmatched. Germline values: CDR1 SEHNR, CDR2 FQNEAQ (reference sequence). The CDR3 covers 15 residues. Sequencing used immunoSEQ multiplex PCR; TCRdb keeps in-frame clones, though not all of them. This table has roughly 2 million clones, 95% appearing once. CD4+ cells yielded CD45RA+ naive and CD45RA-negative memory subsets. On this clone: The antigen remains unidentified.

Study observations and caveats: For naive CD4 cells, 5% to 6.5% of clonotypes were shared across a few donors. Against clonotypes common to all four donors, non-shared ones had lower generation probabilities.

This clonotype originated in a man aged 18 to 30 in good health. Sequencing used naive CD4+ T cells sorted from blood. The subset denotes: CD45RA+ positively selected. The chain recombines TRBV7-9 with TRBJ2-7, with 8 bases lining up with TRBD1. CDR3 in amino acids: CASSPLIGQGYEQYF. In DNA, the CDR3 is TGTGCCAGCAGCCCATTGATCGGACAGGGTTACGAGCAGTACTTC.